This T cell receptor beta chain was documented in a study of T cells in Graves' hyperthyroidism and ophthalmopathy. Whole-study findings and limits: A 13 V-J signature model discriminated ophthalmopathy versus stable hyperthyroidism. In blood, most of the thyroid clonotypes expanded above 0.001 were also present.

Notes on this clonotype: No antigen is known for it.

Amplification of TCR beta CDR3 regions was performed using RNA transcripts as template. The HTBI primer set served for first-round RT-PCR of the TCR CDR3. Using its own MiXCR run on the multiplex PCR reads, TCRdb lists one record per CDR3 protein. The sample carries about 460,000 distinct CDR3 sequences, approximately 22% recorded once. This clonotype originated in a woman aged 70 to 79 with Graves' ophthalmopathy. The sample consisted of blood.

The chain's CDR3 is CASSFVGGRSGELFF. Here the CDR3 DNA reads TGTGCCAGCAGTTTCGTTGGCGGGAGAAGCGGGGAGCTGTTTTTT. The gene calls are TRBV28 and TRBJ2-2; 7 bases agree with TRBD2. The germline gives CDR1 MDHEN, CDR2 SYDVKM. This CDR3 contains 15 residues. V was clipped by 3 bases and J by 7 bases; unmatched bases: 8. The variable domain in full, with the rest retrieved from reference TRBV28 and TRBJ2-2, is DVKVTQSSRYLVKRTGEKVFLECVQDMDHENMFWYRQDPGLGLRLIYFSYDVKMKEKGDIPEGYSVSREKKERFSLILESASTNQTSMYLCASSFVGGRSGELFFGEGSRLTVL.